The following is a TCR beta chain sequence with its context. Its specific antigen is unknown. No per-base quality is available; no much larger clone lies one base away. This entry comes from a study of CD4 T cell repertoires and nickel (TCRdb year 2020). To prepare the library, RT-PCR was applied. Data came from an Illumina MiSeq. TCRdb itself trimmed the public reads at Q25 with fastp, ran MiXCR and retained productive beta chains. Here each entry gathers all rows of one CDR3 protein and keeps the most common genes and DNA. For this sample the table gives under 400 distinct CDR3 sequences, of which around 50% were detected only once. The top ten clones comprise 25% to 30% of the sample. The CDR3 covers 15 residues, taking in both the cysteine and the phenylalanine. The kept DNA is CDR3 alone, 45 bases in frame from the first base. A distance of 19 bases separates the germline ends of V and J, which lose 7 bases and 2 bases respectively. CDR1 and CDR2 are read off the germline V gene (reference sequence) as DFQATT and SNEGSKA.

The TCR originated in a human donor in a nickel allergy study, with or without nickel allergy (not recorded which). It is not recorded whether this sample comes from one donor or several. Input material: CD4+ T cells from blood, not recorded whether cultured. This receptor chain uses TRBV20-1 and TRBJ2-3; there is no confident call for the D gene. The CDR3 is CSVLDARQVTDTQYF. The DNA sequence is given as TGCAGTGTATTGGACGCTCGCCAGGTCACAGATACGCAGTATTTT.